Each of the 9 T cell receptor beta chains below was sequenced from the same sample in a study of cytomegalovirus exposure and HLA in healthy donors (dated by TCRdb to the late 2010s). The library was obtained by the immunoSEQ multiplex PCR assay. TCRdb's version of the immuneACCESS table is confined to in-frame rearrangements and falls short of the full clone set. An unresolved V gene accounts for under half of the shortfall where checked; the remainder is of unknown origin. The sample includes around 140,000 clones, with about 88% observed a single time. Over 1% of the sample belongs to the ten largest clones. Sequencing used PBMCs. Receptors were obtained from a woman between 18 and 29 years old in good health and CMV-seronegative.

This chain joins TRBV7-2 and TRBJ1-3; D remains unclear. Germline CDR1 reads SGHTA; CDR2 reads FQGNSA. V lost 5 bases and J 6 bases, leaving 8 bases between the germline ends. The CDR3 totals 12 residues. The CDR3 protein is CASSTTLNTIYF. The CDR3 coding sequence is TGTGCCAGCAGCACCACTCTAAACACCATATATTTT.

This sequence joins TRBV11-2 and TRBJ1-2; D remains ambiguous. The CDR3 is made up of 13 amino acids. Trimming left V 1 base short and J 3 bases short, with 6 bases between. Germline CDR1 and CDR2: SGHAT and FQNNGV. CDR3 sequence: CASSLGQDYGYTF. Here the CDR3 DNA reads TGTGCCAGCAGCTTAGGGCAAGACTATGGCTACACCTTC.

This clone has a count of ten or more. This specimen includes other DNA sequences encoding the same CDR3. The chain combines TRBV5-1 with TRBJ2-7; no firm D call. From germline, CDR1 is SGHRS and CDR2 YFSETQ. The CDR3 runs to 12 residues. V shed 0 bases and J shed 5 bases, with 6 bases lying between them. The CDR3, as DNA: TGCGCCAGCAGCTTGGGTAGCAACGAGCAGTACTTC. This encodes CASSLGSNEQYF.

The J gene is TRBJ1-2, the V gene TRBV20-1; no firm D call. From germline, CDR1 is DFQATT and CDR2 SNEGSKA (reference sequence). This CDR3 region has 11 residues. Trimming took off 6 bases at V and 5 bases at J, with 10 bases between the two ends. The chain's CDR3 is CSAEGLYGYTF. CDR3 sequence (DNA): TGCAGTGCCGAGGGCCTGTATGGCTACACCTTC.

The chain couples TRBV2 to TRBJ1-2; TRBD1 might be the D (6 bases). V lost 8 bases, J lost 4 bases, and 17 bases lay in between. The CDR3 is 14 amino acids. From germline, CDR1 is SNHLY and CDR2 FYNNEI. The CDR3 DNA sequence: TGTGCCAGCGATTCGAGACAGGCGGGCTATGGCTACACCTTC. Its protein is CASDSRQAGYGYTF.

The chain couples TRBV7-9 to TRBJ1-4, with 10 bases matching TRBD1. With 5 bases clipped from V and 2 bases from J, the junction kept 14 bases outside the gene matches. CDR1 and CDR2 from the germline V gene are SEHNR and FQNEAQ (reference sequence). This CDR3 region has 19 residues. CDR3 amino acids: CASSIGTGDGLVTNEKLFF. The CDR3 DNA reads TGTGCCAGCAGCATAGGGACAGGGGATGGTCTAGTCACTAATGAAAAACTGTTTTTT.

The chain couples TRBV5-1 to TRBJ1-3, with TRBD1 identical over 9 bases. CDR1 and CDR2 from the germline V gene are SGHRS and YFSETQ. The CDR3 runs 17 residues. The J segment lost 3 bases and the V segment lost 0 bases, leaving 7 bases of the junction unmatched. The CDR3 DNA follows: TGCGCCAGCAGCTTGGCCGAAGGGACAGGGATTGGAAACACCATATATTTT. Its protein is CASSLAEGTGIGNTIYF.

This chain uses TRBV6-5 with TRBJ2-3; no clear D gene. Germline CDR1 is MNHEY and CDR2 is SVGAGI. This CDR3 spans 14 amino acids. The V and J ends lost 2 bases and 1 base respectively, with 7 bases between them. The CDR3 protein is CASSYGQGTDTQYF. CDR3 coding DNA: TGTGCCAGCAGTTACGGGCAGGGCACAGATACGCAGTATTTT.

The rearrangement links TRBV18 to TRBJ2-7; weak D call: TRBD1 (5 bases). V lost 1 base and J lost 3, with 16 bases in between. The germline V gene has CDR1 KGHSH and CDR2 LQKENI. The CDR3 length is 16 residues. CDR3 region: CASSPLAQGGIYEQYF. The CDR3 bases are TGTGCCAGCTCACCACTAGCCCAGGGCGGAATCTACGAGCAGTACTTC.